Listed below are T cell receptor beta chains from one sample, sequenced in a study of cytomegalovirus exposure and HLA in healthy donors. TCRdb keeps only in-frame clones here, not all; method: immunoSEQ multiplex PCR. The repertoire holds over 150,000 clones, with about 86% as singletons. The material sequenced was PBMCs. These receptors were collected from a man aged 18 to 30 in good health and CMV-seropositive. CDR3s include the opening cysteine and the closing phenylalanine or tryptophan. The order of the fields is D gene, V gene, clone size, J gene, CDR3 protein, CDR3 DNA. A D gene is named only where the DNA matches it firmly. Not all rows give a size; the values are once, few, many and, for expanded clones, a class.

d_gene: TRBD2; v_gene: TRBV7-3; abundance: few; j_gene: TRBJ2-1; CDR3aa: CASRATSGSLNEQFF; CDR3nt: TGTGCCAGCAGGGCCACTAGCGGGAGCCTCAATGAGCAGTTCTTC
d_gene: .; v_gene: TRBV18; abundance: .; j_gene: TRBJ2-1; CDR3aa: CASSGQVVDNEQFF; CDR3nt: TGTGCCAGCTCAGGGCAGGTTGTGGACAATGAGCAGTTCTTC
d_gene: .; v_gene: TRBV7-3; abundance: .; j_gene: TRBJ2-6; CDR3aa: CASSPAGANVLTF; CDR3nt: TGTGCCAGCAGCCCCGCTGGGGCCAACGTCCTGACTTTC
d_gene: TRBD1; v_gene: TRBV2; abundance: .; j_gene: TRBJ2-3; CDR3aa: CASSDWDRDTDTQYF; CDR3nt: TGTGCCAGCAGTGATTGGGACAGGGACACAGATACGCAGTATTTT
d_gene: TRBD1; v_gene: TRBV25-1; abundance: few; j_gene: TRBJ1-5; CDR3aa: CASRATGGRDQPQHF; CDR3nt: TGTGCCAGCAGGGCAACAGGGGGTAGGGATCAGCCCCAGCATTTT
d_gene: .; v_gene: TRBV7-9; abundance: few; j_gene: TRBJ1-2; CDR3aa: CASSLGGAIRYGYTF; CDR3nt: TGTGCCAGCAGCTTAGGCGGGGCCATTCGGTATGGCTACACCTTC
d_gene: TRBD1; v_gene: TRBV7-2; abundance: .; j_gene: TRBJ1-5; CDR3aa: CASSFDRASNQPQHF; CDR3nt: TGTGCCAGCAGCTTCGACAGGGCAAGCAATCAGCCCCAGCATTTT
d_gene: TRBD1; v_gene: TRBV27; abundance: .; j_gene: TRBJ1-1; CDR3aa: CASSRQGGKTEAFF; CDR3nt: TGTGCCAGCAGTCGACAGGGAGGAAAAACTGAAGCTTTCTTT
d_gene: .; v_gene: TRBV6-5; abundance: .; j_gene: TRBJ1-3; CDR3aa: CASSPPTGLSNTIYF; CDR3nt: TGTGCCAGCAGTCCACCCACAGGGTTGAGCAACACCATATATTTT
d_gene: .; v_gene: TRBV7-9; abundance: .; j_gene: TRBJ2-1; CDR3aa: CASSRDNEQFF; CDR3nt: TGTGCCAGCAGCCGAGACAATGAGCAGTTCTTC
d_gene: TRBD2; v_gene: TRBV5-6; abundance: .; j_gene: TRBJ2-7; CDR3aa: CASSLRTSGASYEQYF; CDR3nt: TGTGCCAGCAGCTTACGAACTAGCGGGGCCTCCTACGAGCAGTACTTC
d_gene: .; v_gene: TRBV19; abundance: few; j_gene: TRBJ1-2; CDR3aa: CASSIPGFYGYTF; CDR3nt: TGTGCCAGTAGTATACCGGGGTTCTATGGCTACACCTTC
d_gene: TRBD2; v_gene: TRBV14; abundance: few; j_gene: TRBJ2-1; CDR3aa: CASSQDRASGSHGEQFF; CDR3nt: TGTGCCAGCAGCCAAGATAGGGCTAGCGGGAGCCACGGTGAGCAGTTCTTC
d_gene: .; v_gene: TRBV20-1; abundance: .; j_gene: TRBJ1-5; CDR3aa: CSARGGRPQHF; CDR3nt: TGCAGTGCTAGAGGGGGGCGGCCCCAGCATTTT
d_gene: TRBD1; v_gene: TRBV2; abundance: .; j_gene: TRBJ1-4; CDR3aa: CASSADRGSEKLFF; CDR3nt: TGTGCCAGCAGCGCCGACAGGGGGAGCGAAAAACTGTTTTTT
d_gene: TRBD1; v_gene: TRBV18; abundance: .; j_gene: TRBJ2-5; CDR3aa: CASSPQGARETQYF; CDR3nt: TGTGCCAGCTCACCACAGGGGGCGCGGGAGACCCAGTACTTC
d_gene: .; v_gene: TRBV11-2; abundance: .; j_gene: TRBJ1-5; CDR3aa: CASSLGNRVGQPQHF; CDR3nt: TGTGCCAGCAGCTTAGGGAACAGGGTGGGTCAGCCCCAGCATTTT
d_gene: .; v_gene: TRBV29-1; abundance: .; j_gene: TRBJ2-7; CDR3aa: CSVEAGGTQDYEQYF; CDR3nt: TGCAGCGTTGAGGCCGGCGGGACTCAAGATTACGAGCAGTACTTC
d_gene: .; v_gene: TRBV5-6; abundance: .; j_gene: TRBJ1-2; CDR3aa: CASSLARDYGYTF; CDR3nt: TGTGCCAGCAGCTTGGCCAGGGACTATGGCTACACCTTC
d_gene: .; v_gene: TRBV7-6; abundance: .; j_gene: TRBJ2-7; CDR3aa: CASSWRSGRGRKPHYEQYF; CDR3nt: TGTGCCAGCAGCTGGCGTTCGGGGAGAGGGCGGAAGCCCCACTACGAGCAGTACTTC
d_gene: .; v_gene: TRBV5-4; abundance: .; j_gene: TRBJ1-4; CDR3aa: CASSLGQGSSEKLFF; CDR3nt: TGTGCCAGCAGCCTGGGGCAGGGGAGTAGCGAAAAACTGTTTTTT
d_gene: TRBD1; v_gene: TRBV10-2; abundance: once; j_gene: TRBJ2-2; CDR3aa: CASSDPIQGSTGELFF; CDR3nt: TGCGCCAGCAGTGACCCTATACAGGGGAGCACCGGGGAGCTGTTTTTT
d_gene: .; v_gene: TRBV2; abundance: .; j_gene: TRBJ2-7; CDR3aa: CASRTTTSIYEQYF; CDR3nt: TGTGCCAGCAGGACTACTACCTCAATCTACGAGCAGTACTTC
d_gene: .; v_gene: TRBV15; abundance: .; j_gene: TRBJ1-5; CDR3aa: CATSSPGQPQHF; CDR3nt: TGTGCCACCAGCAGCCCTGGCCAGCCCCAGCATTTT
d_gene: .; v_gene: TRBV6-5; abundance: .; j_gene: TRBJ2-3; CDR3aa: CASSRGTDTQYF; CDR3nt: TGTGCCAGCAGTCGGGGGACAGATACGCAGTATTTT
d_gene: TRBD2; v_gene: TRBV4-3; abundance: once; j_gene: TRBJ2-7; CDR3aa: CASSRLAGGPGEQYF; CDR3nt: TGCGCCAGCAGCCGACTAGCGGGAGGGCCTGGCGAGCAGTACTTC
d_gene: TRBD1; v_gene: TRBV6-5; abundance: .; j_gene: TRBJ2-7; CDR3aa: CASSYGQVYEQYF; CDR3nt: TGTGCCAGCAGTTATGGACAGGTGTACGAGCAGTACTTC
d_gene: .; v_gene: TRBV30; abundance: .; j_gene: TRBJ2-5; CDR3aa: CAWSPTSSMRYF; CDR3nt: TGTGCCTGGAGTCCCACTTCATCAATGAGGTACTTC
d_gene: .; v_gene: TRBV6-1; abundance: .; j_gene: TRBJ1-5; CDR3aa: CASSEVGGTNQPQHF; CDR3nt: TGTGCCAGCAGTGAAGTGGGAGGGACTAATCAGCCCCAGCATTTT
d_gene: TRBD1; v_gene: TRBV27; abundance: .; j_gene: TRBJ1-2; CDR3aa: CASSLLGQGVGGYTF; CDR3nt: TGTGCCAGCAGTTTATTGGGACAGGGGGTGGGAGGCTACACCTTC
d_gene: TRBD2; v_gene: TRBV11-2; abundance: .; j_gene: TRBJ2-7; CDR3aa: CASSRGGYEQYF; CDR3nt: TGTGCCAGCAGCCGGGGGGGCTACGAGCAGTACTTC
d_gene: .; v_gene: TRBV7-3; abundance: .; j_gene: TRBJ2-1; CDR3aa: CASSKSLGAVDEQFF; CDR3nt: TGTGCCAGCAGCAAATCCCTAGGGGCCGTCGATGAGCAGTTCTTC
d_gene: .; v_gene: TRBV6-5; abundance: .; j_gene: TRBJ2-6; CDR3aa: CASSYGPGGANVLTF; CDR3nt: TGTGCCAGCAGTTATGGGCCGGGAGGGGCCAACGTCCTGACTTTC
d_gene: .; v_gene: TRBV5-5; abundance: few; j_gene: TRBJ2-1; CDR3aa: CASSSTGTYNEQFF; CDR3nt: TGTGCCAGCAGCTCCACAGGAACCTACAATGAGCAGTTCTTC